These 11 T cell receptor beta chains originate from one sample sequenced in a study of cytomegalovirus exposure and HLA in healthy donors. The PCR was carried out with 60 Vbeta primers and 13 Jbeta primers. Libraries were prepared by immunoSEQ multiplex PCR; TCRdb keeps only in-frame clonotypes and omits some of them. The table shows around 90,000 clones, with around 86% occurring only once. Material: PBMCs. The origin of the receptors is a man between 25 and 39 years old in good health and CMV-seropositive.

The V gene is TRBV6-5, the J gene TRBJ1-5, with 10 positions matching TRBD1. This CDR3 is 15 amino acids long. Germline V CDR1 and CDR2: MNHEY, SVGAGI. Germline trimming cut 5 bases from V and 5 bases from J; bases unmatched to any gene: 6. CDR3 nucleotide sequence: TGTGCCAGCAGTGGGGGACAGGGGCCTTATCAGCCCCAGCATTTT. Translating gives CASSGGQGPYQPQHF.

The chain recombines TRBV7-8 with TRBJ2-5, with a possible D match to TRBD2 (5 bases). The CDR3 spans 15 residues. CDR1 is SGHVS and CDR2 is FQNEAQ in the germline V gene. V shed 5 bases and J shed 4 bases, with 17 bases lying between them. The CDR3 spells CASSERIAGGETQYF. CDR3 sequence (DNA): TGTGCCAGCAGCGAGCGTATTGCGGGCGGAGAGACCCAGTACTTC.

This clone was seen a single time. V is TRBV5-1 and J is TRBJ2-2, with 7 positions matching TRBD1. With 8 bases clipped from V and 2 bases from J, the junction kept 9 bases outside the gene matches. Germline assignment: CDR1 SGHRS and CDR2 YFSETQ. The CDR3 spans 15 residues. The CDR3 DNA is TGCGCCAGTACAGGGGAACCCCCCAACACCGGGGAGCTGTTTTTT. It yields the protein CASTGEPPNTGELFF.

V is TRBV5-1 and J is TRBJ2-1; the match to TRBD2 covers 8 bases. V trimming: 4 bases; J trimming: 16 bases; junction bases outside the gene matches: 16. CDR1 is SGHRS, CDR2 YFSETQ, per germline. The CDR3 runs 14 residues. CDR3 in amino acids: CASSLGLATFTPFF. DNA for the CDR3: TGCGCCAGCAGCCTAGGACTAGCTACCTTTACCCCTTTCTTC.

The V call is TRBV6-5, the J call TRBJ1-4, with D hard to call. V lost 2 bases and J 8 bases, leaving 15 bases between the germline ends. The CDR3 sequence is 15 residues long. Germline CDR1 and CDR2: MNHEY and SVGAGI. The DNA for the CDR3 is TGTGCCAGCAGTTACCGTCAGGCACCTCGGGAAAAACTGTTTTTT. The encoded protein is CASSYRQAPREKLFF.

The CDR3 bases are TGTGCCAGCAGCAGGGACAGGGGGCGCTTCTTCACGCAGTATTTT. Translating gives CASSRDRGRFFTQYF. V usage is TRBV7-2 and J usage is TRBJ2-3, with 12 bases fitting TRBD1. The length of the CDR3 is 15 residues. V shed 5 bases, J shed 9 bases, and the junction held 9 bases outside the gene matches. Germline V gene sequence: CDR1 SGHTA, CDR2 FQGNSA.

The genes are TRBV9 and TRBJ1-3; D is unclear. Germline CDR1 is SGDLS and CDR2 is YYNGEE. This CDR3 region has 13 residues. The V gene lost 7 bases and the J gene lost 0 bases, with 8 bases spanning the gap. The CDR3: CASARGSGNTIYF. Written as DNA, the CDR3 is TGTGCCAGCGCACGGGGCTCTGGAAACACCATATATTTT.

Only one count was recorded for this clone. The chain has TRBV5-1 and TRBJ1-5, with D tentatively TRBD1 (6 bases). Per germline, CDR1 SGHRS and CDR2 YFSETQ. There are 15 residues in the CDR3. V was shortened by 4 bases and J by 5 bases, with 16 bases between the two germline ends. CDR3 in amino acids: CASSRGGGIDQPQHF. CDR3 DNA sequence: TGCGCCAGCAGCCGAGGGGGGGGTATCGATCAGCCCCAGCATTTT.

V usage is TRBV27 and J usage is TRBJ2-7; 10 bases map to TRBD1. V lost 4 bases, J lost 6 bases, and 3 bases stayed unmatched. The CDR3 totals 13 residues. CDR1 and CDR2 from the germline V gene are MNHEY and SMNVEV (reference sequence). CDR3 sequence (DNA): TGTGCCAGCAGTTACTGGGACAGGGGCGAGCAGTACTTC. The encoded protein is CASSYWDRGEQYF.

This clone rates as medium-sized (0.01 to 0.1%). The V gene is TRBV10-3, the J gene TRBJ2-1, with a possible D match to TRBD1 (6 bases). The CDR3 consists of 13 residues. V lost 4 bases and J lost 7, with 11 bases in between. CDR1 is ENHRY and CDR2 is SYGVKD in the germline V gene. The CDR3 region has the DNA TGTGCCATCAGTGGGACAGCAGTAAATGAGCAGTTCTTC. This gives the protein CAISGTAVNEQFF.

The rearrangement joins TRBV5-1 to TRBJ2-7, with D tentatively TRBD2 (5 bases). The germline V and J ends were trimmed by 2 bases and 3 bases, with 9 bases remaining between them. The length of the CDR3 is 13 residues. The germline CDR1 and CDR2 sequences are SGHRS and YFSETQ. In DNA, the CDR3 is TGCGCCAGCAGCTTACGGACTGGCTACGAGCAGTACTTC. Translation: CASSLRTGYEQYF.